The sequence of this T cell receptor (beta chain) was determined in a study of blood T cell repertoires in COVID-19. Study context: Samples representing acute and convalescent COVID-19 were sourced from the United States, Italy and Spain.

Enrollees, about 18 to 89 years old, lived in 24 US areas. Cohorts were assigned according to the clinical history that participants reported. The CDR3 covers 19 residues. Germline trimming cut 1 base from V and 1 base from J; bases unmatched to any gene: 15. Looked up from germline, CDR1 is SGHTA and CDR2 is FQGTGA. Method: immunoSEQ multiplex PCR; TCRdb's copy keeps in-frame clones and lacks some. The table has under 300,000 clones, around 90% seen once; the top ten hold approximately 3%. The sequenced sample consisted of PBMCs or T cells enriched from blood (not recorded which). The rearrangement joins TRBV7-3 to TRBJ2-5; TRBD1 aligns across 7 bases. The receptor's source is a woman between 45 and 60 years old who had recovered from COVID-19. The CDR3 DNA is TGTGCCAGCAGCTTAAGAGGAGTGAGATGGGGACAGCCCCAAGAGACCCAGTACTTC. This encodes CASSLRGVRWGQPQETQYF.